This TCR beta chain was recorded in a study of T-cell memory formation after mild COVID-19. Overall study context: TCR clusters were mostly donor specific.

The CDR3 consists of 15 residues. Germline CDR1 is SGHVS and CDR2 is FQNEAQ. V lost 5 bases and J 9 bases, leaving 20 bases between the germline ends. A remark on this clonotype: What it recognizes is unknown.

General observations from the study: There was no confirmation that second-wave clones peaking on day 37 were SARS-CoV-2 specific.

TCRdb re-derived calls from the 5' RACE reads in MiXCR, one entry per CDR3 protein. Among about 430,000 distinct CDR3 sequences listed, roughly a quarter were seen once. The material sequenced was PBMCs or a T cell subset sorted from them (not recorded which). The chain recombines TRBV7-8 with TRBJ2-1; possibly TRBD2 for D (5 bases). This sequence was found in an adult woman who had mild COVID-19 (a few samples of this study predate the infection). Cell type and time point are not known. CDR3 sequence reads: CASSPKISHRGEQFF. CDR3 DNA sequence: TGTGCCAGCAGCCCCAAGATCTCGCACCGGGGTGAGCAGTTCTTC.